This T cell receptor beta chain was recovered during a study of early stage breast cancer tumors. Study at large: Invasive lobular carcinomas made up about 30% of the 12 ER+/PR+/HER2- tumors. Each sample averaged approximately 9.6-fold read coverage.

Study-level points and caveats: Most shared enriched TCRB sequences were commonly generated ones. Bulk DNA sequencing of unsorted cells missed chain pairing and markers.

The table came from immunoSEQ multiplex PCR; TCRdb's copy has only in-frame clones and leaves some out. The sample yields around 9,000 clones, over 70% seen once. The V end was cut by 4 bases, the J end by 0 bases, with 14 bases between. Germline CDR1 SGDLS, CDR2 YYNGEE. This CDR3 spans 15 amino acids. On this clone: No antigen is known for it.

This clonotype was obtained from a person between 60 and 70 years old with breast cancer. The specimen was normal breast tissue next to the tumor. The rearrangement links TRBV9 to TRBJ2-7; the D gene is possibly TRBD1 (6 bases). The CDR3 DNA follows: TGTGCCAGCAGCCCTACCACAGGGAGCTCCTACGAGCAGTACTTC. As protein: CASSPTTGSSYEQYF. Filled out from reference TRBV9 and TRBJ2-7, the complete variable domain reads DSGVTQTPKHLITATGQRVTLRCSPRSGDLSVYWYQQSLDQGLQFLIQYYNGEERAKGNILERFSAQQFPDLHSELNLSSLELGDSALYFCASSPTTGSSYEQYFGPGTRLTVT.